The source of this T cell receptor (beta chain) is a study of cytomegalovirus exposure and HLA in healthy donors. The study, taken as a whole, reports: Rare TCR sequences predominated, though certain public TCRs were found in many donors. Later, an analysis found that TCR clusters from the first cohort tended to co-occur in the roughly 110 validation repertoires. A few of the chains that were CMV-associated were confirmed in vitro to be specific for CMV antigens.

Libraries were prepared by immunoSEQ multiplex PCR; TCRdb keeps only in-frame clonotypes and omits some of them. Altogether about 140,000 clones are present, 70% to 90% being singletons, with the ten largest covering roughly 3%. The CDR3 runs to 15 residues. The V gene end was trimmed by 6 bases and the J gene end by 3 bases; junction bases not matched to a gene: 7. CDR1 and CDR2 (germline): WSHSY, SAAADI. On this clone itself: Its antigen is currently unknown.

The roughly 120-subject validation cohort, separate from the approximately 670-subject first cohort, included the donors. The V call is TRBV10-2, the J call TRBJ2-1, with 8 bases lining up with TRBD1. The origin of this receptor is a man aged 18 to 29 in good health and CMV-seronegative. Input material: PBMCs. The DNA of the CDR3 is TGCGCCAGCAGAACCGGGACAGGTGACTACAATGAGCAGTTCTTC. Translating gives CASRTGTGDYNEQFF.